This T cell receptor (beta chain) originates from a study of T cells expressing NK-cell markers. TCRdb reprocessed the 5' RACE reads and reports one entry per CDR3 protein, with no DNA. Reported are 130,000 to 150,000 distinct CDR3 sequences; the ten largest clones contain around 10%. Sequencing was done on a sample of blood T cells: a sorted CD56 or NKG2C T cell subset, CD4+ or CD8+ T cells, or bulk PBMC T cells (not recorded which). This TCR was sampled from a man younger than 30 in good health.

CDR3 in amino acids: CASGQGVAYEQYF. The J gene is TRBJ2-7, the V gene TRBV6-2 or TRBV6-3; TCRdb returns TRBD1, unconfirmable since there is no DNA. Germline loops: CDR1 MNHEY, CDR2 SVGEGT. The CDR3 has 13 residues.